Listed below are T cell receptor beta chains from one sample, sequenced in a study of T cells after yellow fever vaccination. TCRdb independently ran MiXCR on the 5' RACE reads; one entry per CDR3 protein. The repertoire holds approximately 600,000 distinct CDR3 sequences, roughly an eighth seen once, with around 14% in the top ten. The sample in question was PBMCs, obtained on the day of the yellow fever booster vaccination. The receptors stem from a man aged 25 to 40 who received the YFV17D yellow fever vaccine. Both conserved end residues are part of each CDR3. A D gene is named only where the DNA matches it firmly. Rows may omit the clone size; those that give it use once, few, many or a size class.

-,TRBJ2-5,-,TRBV4-3,CASSQGGARVGETQYF,TGCGCCAGCAGCCAAGGGGGAGCCAGGGTGGGAGAGACCCAGTACTTC
TRBD1,TRBJ2-4,few,TRBV5-1,CASSGAGGTIQYF,TGCGCCAGCAGCGGAGCAGGGGGCACCATTCAGTACTTC
TRBD2,TRBJ2-1,-,TRBV10-3,CAISDLTSELGNEQFF,TGTGCCATCAGTGACCTAACTAGCGAGCTAGGGAATGAGCAGTTCTTC
TRBD2,TRBJ2-5,-,TRBV20-1,CSPGGRETQYF,TGCAGCCCGGGAGGTCGGGAGACCCAGTACTTC
TRBD1,TRBJ2-2,-,TRBV29-1,CSGSATGGIGELFF,TGCAGCGGATCGGCGACAGGGGGCATCGGGGAGCTGTTTTTT
-,TRBJ2-3,few,TRBV5-6,CASTITGIADTQYF,TGTGCCAGCACAATAACCGGGATTGCAGATACGCAGTATTTT
-,TRBJ1-1,few,TRBV7-2,CASSYQGRGAFF,TGTGCCAGCAGCTACCAGGGGCGGGGGGCTTTCTTT
TRBD1,TRBJ2-1,-,TRBV6-1,CASKPGQAYNEQFF,TGTGCCAGCAAACCGGGACAGGCTTACAATGAGCAGTTCTTC
TRBD2,TRBJ2-1,-,TRBV7-2,CASSPKPGEGPWYEQFF,TGTGCCAGCAGCCCCAAACCCGGGGAGGGCCCTTGGTATGAGCAGTTCTTC
TRBD1,TRBJ2-1,few,TRBV19,CASSPLDRDSNEQFF,TGTGCCAGTAGCCCCCTGGACAGGGATTCCAATGAGCAGTTCTTC
-,TRBJ1-2,-,TRBV29-1,CSVVPAMEHGYTF,TGCAGCGTTGTTCCGGCAATGGAGCATGGCTACACCTTC
TRBD2,TRBJ2-1,few,TRBV7-2,CASSLPTSGSELKFF,TGTGCCAGCAGCTTACCTACTAGCGGGAGTGAGTTAAAGTTCTTC
-,TRBJ1-4,few,TRBV6-1,CASSGQSIQGVGEKLFF,TGTGCCAGCAGTGGGCAGTCGATACAGGGAGTGGGTGAAAAACTGTTTTTT
TRBD2,TRBJ2-2,-,TRBV9,CASSVSAGGPNTGELFF,TGTGCCAGCAGCGTATCGGCGGGAGGGCCCAACACCGGGGAGCTGTTTTTT
-,TRBJ2-1,few,TRBV20-1,CSARDYRTETYNEQFF,TGCAGTGCTAGAGATTATAGGACAGAGACCTACAATGAGCAGTTCTTC
TRBD2,TRBJ2-2,-,TRBV7-2,CASSLNSGRGTGELFF,TGTGCCAGCAGCTTAAATAGCGGGAGAGGCACCGGGGAGCTGTTTTTT
-,TRBJ2-7,many,TRBV7-2,CASSLTFWGDEQYF,TGTGCCAGCAGCTTAACGTTTTGGGGGGACGAGCAGTACTTC
-,TRBJ2-5,-,TRBV6-5,CASSSQDSPKETQYF,TGTGCCAGCAGTTCTCAGGACTCACCGAAAGAGACCCAGTACTTC
TRBD1,TRBJ2-1,-,TRBV11-2,CASSVPGTGAYNEQFF,TGTGCCAGCAGCGTCCCGGGGACAGGGGCCTACAATGAGCAGTTCTTC
TRBD2,TRBJ2-7,-,TRBV9,CASSVASSGAYEQYF,TGTGCCAGCAGCGTAGCTTCTAGCGGGGCGTACGAGCAGTACTTC
TRBD1,TRBJ2-5,few,TRBV20-1,CSASTTGGDETQYF,TGCAGTGCTAGTACTACAGGGGGTGACGAGACCCAGTACTTC
-,TRBJ1-1,-,TRBV5-1,CASERGGITGNTEAFF,TGCGCCAGCGAAAGGGGGGGTATCACGGGGAACACTGAAGCTTTCTTT
TRBD2,TRBJ2-1,-,TRBV19,CASSIARTSGRGDEQFF,TGTGCCAGTAGTATAGCACGAACTAGCGGGAGGGGGGATGAGCAGTTCTTC
-,TRBJ2-3,few,TRBV12-3/TRBV12-4,CASRAGYTDTQYF,TGTGCCAGCAGAGCGGGCTACACAGATACGCAGTATTTT
-,TRBJ2-7,few,TRBV27,CASRGGLKAYEQYF,TGTGCCAGCAGGGGAGGCTTGAAGGCCTACGAGCAGTACTTC
TRBD1,TRBJ1-1,few,TRBV6-1,CASSRGTGGYTEAFF,TGTGCCAGCAGCCGCGGGACAGGGGGGTACACTGAAGCTTTCTTT
-,TRBJ2-7,-,TRBV7-8,CASSLEHSKLGHEQYF,TGTGCCAGCAGCTTAGAACATTCAAAACTCGGCCACGAGCAGTACTTC
TRBD2,TRBJ2-5,-,TRBV3-1,CASSQTGTSWETQYF,TGTGCCAGCAGCCAGACGGGGACTAGCTGGGAGACCCAGTACTTC
-,TRBJ2-3,once,TRBV20-1,CSALSRDSTDTQYF,TGCAGTGCTCTCTCGCGGGACAGCACAGATACGCAGTATTTT
TRBD1,TRBJ2-1,-,TRBV20-1,CSAGRTGKDNEQFF,TGCAGTGCTGGCCGGACAGGGAAGGACAATGAGCAGTTCTTC
TRBD1,TRBJ2-3,few,TRBV20-1,CSAQITGVATDTQYF,TGCAGTGCTCAGATTACAGGGGTCGCCACAGATACGCAGTATTTT